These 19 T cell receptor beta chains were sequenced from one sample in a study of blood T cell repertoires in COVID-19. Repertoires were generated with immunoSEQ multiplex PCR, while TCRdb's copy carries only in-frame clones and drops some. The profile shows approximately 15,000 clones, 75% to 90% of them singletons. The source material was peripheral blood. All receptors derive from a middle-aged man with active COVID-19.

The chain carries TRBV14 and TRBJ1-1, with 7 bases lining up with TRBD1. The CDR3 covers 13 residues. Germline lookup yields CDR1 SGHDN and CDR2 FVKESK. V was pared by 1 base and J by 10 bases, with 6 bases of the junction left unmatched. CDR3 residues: CASSQVAGGLAFF. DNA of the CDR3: TGTGCCAGCAGCCAAGTGGCAGGGGGGTTAGCTTTCTTT.

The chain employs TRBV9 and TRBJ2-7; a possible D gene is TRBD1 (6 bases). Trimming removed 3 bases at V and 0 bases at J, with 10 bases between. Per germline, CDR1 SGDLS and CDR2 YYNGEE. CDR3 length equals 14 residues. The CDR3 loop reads CASSADRLSYEQYF. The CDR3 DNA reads TGTGCCAGCAGCGCGGACAGACTCTCCTACGAGCAGTACTTC.

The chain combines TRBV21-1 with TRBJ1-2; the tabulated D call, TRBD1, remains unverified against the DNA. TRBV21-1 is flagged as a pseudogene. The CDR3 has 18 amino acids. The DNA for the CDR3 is TGTGCCAGCAGCAAAGGATTTATAGGACAGGGCGCAGGCTATGGCTACACCTTC. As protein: CASSKGFIGQGAGYGYTF.

Here the CDR3 reads CAISAVAGENNEQFF. The CDR3 coding sequence is TGTGCCATCAGTGCGGTAGCGGGAGAAAACAATGAGCAGTTCTTC. The chain joins TRBV10-3 to TRBJ2-1; TRBD2 matches at 9 bases. V gave up 4 bases and J gave up 5 bases; unmatched junction bases: 6. The CDR3 consists of 15 residues. Germline CDR1 ENHRY, CDR2 SYGVKD.

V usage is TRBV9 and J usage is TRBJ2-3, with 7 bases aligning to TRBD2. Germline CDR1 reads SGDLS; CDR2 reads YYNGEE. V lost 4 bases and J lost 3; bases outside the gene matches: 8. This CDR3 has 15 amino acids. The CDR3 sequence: CASSPATSRTDTQYF. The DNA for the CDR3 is TGTGCCAGCAGCCCCGCGACTAGCAGGACAGATACGCAGTATTTT.

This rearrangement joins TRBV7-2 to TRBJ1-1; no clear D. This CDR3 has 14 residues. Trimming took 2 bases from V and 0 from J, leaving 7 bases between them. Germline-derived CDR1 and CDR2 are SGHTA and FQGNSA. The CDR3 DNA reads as TGTGCCAGCAGCTTATCGGGGATGAACACTGAAGCTTTCTTT. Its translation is CASSLSGMNTEAFF.

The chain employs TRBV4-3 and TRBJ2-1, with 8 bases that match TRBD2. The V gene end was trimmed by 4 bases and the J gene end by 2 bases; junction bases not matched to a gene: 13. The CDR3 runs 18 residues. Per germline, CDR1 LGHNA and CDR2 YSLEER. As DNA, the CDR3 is TGCGCCAGCAGCCGACATTTGGCGGCGGGAGGCCCCTACAATGAGCAGTTCTTC. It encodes CASSRHLAAGGPYNEQFF.

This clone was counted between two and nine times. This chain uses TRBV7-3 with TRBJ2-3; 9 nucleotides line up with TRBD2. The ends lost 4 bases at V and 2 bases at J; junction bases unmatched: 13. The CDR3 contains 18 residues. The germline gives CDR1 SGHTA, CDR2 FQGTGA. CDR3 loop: CASSSMGGLAGNTDTQYF. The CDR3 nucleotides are TGTGCCAGCAGCTCCATGGGTGGGCTAGCGGGGAACACAGATACGCAGTATTTT.

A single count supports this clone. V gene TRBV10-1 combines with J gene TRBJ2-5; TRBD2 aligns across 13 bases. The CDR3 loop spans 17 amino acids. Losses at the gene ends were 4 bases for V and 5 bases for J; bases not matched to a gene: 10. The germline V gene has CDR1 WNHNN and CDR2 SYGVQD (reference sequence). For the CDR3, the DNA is TGCGCCAGCAGTGCCTCCACTAGCGGGAGGGGATGGGAGACCCAGTACTTC. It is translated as CASSASTSGRGWETQYF.

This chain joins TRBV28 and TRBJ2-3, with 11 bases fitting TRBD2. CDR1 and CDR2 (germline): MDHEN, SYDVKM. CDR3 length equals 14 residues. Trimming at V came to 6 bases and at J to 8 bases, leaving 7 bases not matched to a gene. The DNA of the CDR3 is TGTGCCAGCAGCCTTACTAGCGGGAGAGGTACGCAGTATTTT. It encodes CASSLTSGRGTQYF.

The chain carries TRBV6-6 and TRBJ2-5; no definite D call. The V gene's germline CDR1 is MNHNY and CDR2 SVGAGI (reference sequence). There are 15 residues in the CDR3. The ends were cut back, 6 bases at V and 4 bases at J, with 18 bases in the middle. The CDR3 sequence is CASSPTMRMVETQYF. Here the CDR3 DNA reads TGTGCCAGCAGCCCCACAATGAGGATGGTAGAGACCCAGTACTTC.

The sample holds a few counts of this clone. In DNA form, the CDR3 reads TGTGCCTGGAGAGAGAGGGACAAGAAGACCTCTGGGGCCAACGTCCTGACTTTC. The encoded protein is CAWRERDKKTSGANVLTF. The chain carries TRBV30 and TRBJ2-6; D may be TRBD1 (6 bases). V was clipped by 3 bases and J by 0 bases, with 18 bases between them. This CDR3 has 18 residues. CDR1 and CDR2 (germline): GTSNPN, SVGIG (reference sequence). Full variable domain (outside the CDR3, taken from reference TRBV30 and TRBJ2-6): SQTIHQWPATLVQPVGSPLSLECTVEGTSNPNLYWYRQAAGRGLQLLFYSVGIGQISSEVPQNLSASRPQDRQFILSSKKLLLSDSGFYLCAWRERDKKTSGANVLTFGAGSRLTVL.

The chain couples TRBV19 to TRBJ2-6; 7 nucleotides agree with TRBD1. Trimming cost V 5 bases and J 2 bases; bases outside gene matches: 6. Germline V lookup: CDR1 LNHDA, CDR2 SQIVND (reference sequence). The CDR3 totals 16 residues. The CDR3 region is CASSQGQITGANVLTF. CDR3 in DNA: TGTGCCAGTAGTCAGGGACAGATAACTGGGGCCAACGTCCTGACTTTC.

In DNA form, the CDR3 reads TGTGCCAGCAGCTTCCCCGGGACAGAGTATGGCTACACCTTC. It codes for CASSFPGTEYGYTF. The J gene is TRBJ1-2, the V gene TRBV7-9; the match to TRBD1 covers 7 bases. Germline V lookup: CDR1 SEHNR, CDR2 FQNEAQ (reference sequence). The ends lost 3 bases at V and 5 bases at J; junction bases unmatched: 6. The CDR3 contains 14 residues. Combining the CDR3 with reference TRBV7-9 and TRBJ1-2 gives the whole variable domain DTGVSQNPRHKITKRGQNVTFRCDPISEHNRLYWYRQTLGQGPEFLTYFQNEAQLEKSRLLSDRFSAERPKGSFSTLEIQRTEQGDSAMYLCASSFPGTEYGYTFGSGTRLTVV.

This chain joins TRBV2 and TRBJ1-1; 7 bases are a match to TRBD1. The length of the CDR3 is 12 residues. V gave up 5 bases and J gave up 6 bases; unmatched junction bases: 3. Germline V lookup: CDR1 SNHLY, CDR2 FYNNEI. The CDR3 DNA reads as TGTGCCAGCAGTCAGACAGGGCCTGAAGCTTTCTTT. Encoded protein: CASSQTGPEAFF.

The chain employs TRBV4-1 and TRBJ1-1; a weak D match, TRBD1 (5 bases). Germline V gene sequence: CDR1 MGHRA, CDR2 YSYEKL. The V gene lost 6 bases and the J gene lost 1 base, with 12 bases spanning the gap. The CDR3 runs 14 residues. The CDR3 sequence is CASSPFGQNTEAFF. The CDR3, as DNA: TGCGCCAGCAGTCCTTTCGGACAGAACACTGAAGCTTTCTTT.

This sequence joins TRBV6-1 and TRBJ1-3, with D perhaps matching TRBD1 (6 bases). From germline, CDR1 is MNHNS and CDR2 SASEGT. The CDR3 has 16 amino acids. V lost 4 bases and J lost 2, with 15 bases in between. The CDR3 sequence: CASSGGPRTAGNTIYF. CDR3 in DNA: TGTGCCAGCAGTGGGGGCCCTAGGACAGCTGGAAACACCATATATTTT.

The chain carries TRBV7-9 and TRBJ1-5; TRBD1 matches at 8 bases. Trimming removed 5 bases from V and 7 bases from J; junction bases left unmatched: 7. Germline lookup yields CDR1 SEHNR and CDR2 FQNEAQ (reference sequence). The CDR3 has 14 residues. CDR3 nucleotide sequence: TGTGCCAGCAGCAAATCAGGGGGCGGACAGCCCCAGCATTTT. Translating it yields CASSKSGGGQPQHF.

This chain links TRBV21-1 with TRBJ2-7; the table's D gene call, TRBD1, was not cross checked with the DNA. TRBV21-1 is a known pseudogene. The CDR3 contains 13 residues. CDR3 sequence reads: CASSNYRGHEQYF. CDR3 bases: TGTGCCAGCAGCAATTATAGGGGGCACGAGCAGTACTTC.